The rows below give T cell receptor beta chains drawn from one sample of a study of blood T cell repertoires in COVID-19. The protocol was immunoSEQ multiplex PCR, while the TCRdb copy is restricted to in-frame clones and leaves out a portion. The sample carries more than 150,000 clones, about nine tenths recorded once. The material sequenced was peripheral blood. These receptors were collected from a woman aged 70-85 years with acute or convalescent COVID-19. CDR3s include the opening cysteine and the closing phenylalanine or tryptophan. A D gene is named only where the DNA matches it firmly. A clone size is listed for some rows: how often the clone was seen (once, few, many), or a class if it is expanded.

v_call,j_call,d_call,clone_size,cdr3_nt,cdr3_aa
TRBV24-1,TRBJ2-3,-,-,TGTGCCACCAGAGGACAGTCCACAGATACGCAGTATTTT,CATRGQSTDTQYF
TRBV6-5,TRBJ2-1,TRBD1,-,TGTGCCAGCAGAAAACGAGGACAGGGTTCCAATGAGCAGTTCTTC,CASRKRGQGSNEQFF
TRBV7-9,TRBJ2-2,-,-,TGTGCCAGCAGCCCCATTACAGGGAGATACGGGGAGCTGTTTTTT,CASSPITGRYGELFF
TRBV5-6,TRBJ2-5,-,-,TGTGCCAGCAGCCGTCGAGCAGGCCCCTCACGGTCGGAGACCCAGTACTTC,CASSRRAGPSRSETQYF
TRBV5-4,TRBJ1-6,-,-,TGTGCCAGCAGCTTGGATGAGCCCGGTAATTCACCCCTCCACTTT,CASSLDEPGNSPLHF
TRBV28,TRBJ1-5,TRBD1,once,TGTGCCAGCAGCACGACAGGGGGCGTGAGCAATCAGCCCCAGCATTTT,CASSTTGGVSNQPQHF
TRBV7-2,TRBJ1-6,TRBD1,many,TGTGCCAGCAGCCCTTTTGACAGGGGAGGTTCACCCCTCCACTTT,CASSPFDRGGSPLHF
TRBV4-1,TRBJ2-5,TRBD2,once,TGCGCCAGCAGCCAAGGAACTAGCGGGGGACGAGAGACCCAGTACTTC,CASSQGTSGGRETQYF
TRBV9,TRBJ1-4,-,-,TGTGCCAGCAGCACCAACTTCGGGACTGCCAAGGAAAAACTGTTTTTT,CASSTNFGTAKEKLFF
TRBV5-5,TRBJ2-5,TRBD1,-,TGTGCCAGCAGCCCGGACAGGATTAAGACCCAGTACTTC,CASSPDRIKTQYF
TRBV4-2,TRBJ2-1,-,-,TGTGCCAGCAGCCAGGCCTCGGACAGCCTCTACAATGAGCAGTTCTTC,CASSQASDSLYNEQFF
TRBV7-6,TRBJ2-2,-,-,TGTGCCAGCACCTTAGGGGGGGTCGGGGAGCTGTTTTTT,CASTLGGVGELFF
TRBV19,TRBJ1-6,-,-,TGTGCCAGTAGGGACCCCGGGACACCTCACAATTCACCCCTCCACTTT,CASRDPGTPHNSPLHF
TRBV7-2,TRBJ2-5,-,-,TGTGCCAGCAGCTCCAGGGGTAGTCGGGAGACCCAGTACTTC,CASSSRGSRETQYF
TRBV7-2,TRBJ2-1,TRBD1,-,TGTGCCAGCAGCTTTGAGGGGACAGTCATCAATGAGCAGTTCTTC,CASSFEGTVINEQFF
TRBV21-1,TRBJ2-5,-,-,TGTGCCAGCAACCTATACCCCGGGACAGGACGTACCCAGTACTTC,CASNLYPGTGRTQYF
TRBV19,TRBJ1-5,-,-,TGTGCCAGTAGTTTCACAGGGTTGCCACAGAACAATCAGCCCCAGCATTTT,CASSFTGLPQNNQPQHF
TRBV6-5,TRBJ1-6,-,-,TGTGCCAGCAGTTACTCGTTTGAGGCCCACTCACCCCTCCACTTT,CASSYSFEAHSPLHF
TRBV19,TRBJ1-5,-,-,TGTGCCAGACTTGGCAATCAGCCCCAGCATTTT,CARLGNQPQHF
TRBV5-5,TRBJ1-3,-,once,TGTGCCAGCAGCTTGGCTCCCTCTGGAAACACCATATATTTT,CASSLAPSGNTIYF
TRBV11-3,TRBJ2-1,TRBD1,-,TGTGCCAGCAGCTACGACAGGGTTAGCAATGAGCAGTTCTTC,CASSYDRVSNEQFF
TRBV7-9,TRBJ1-4,-,-,TGTGCCAGCAGCTTAGCGCTGGGGGCGACTGGTGAAAAACTGTTTTTT,CASSLALGATGEKLFF
TRBV28,TRBJ1-2,TRBD1,-,TGTGCCAGCAGTGGGACAGGGGGTTTAGGCTACACCTTC,CASSGTGGLGYTF
TRBV3-1/TRBV3-2,TRBJ2-1,TRBD2,-,TGTGCCAGCAGCCGGAGCGGGGGGCTTTTGGATGAGCAGTTCTTC,CASSRSGGLLDEQFF
TRBV3-1/TRBV3-2,TRBJ2-5,-,-,TGTGCCAGCAGCCACAGGGAGACCCAGTACTTC,CASSHRETQYF
TRBV5-8,TRBJ1-1,TRBD1,-,TGTGCCAGCAGCCCGCAGGGGGCGAGTGGTGAAGCTTTCTTT,CASSPQGASGEAFF
TRBV20-1,TRBJ1-1,-,-,TGCAGTGCGAGTAGGGAGGCTGAAGCTTTCTTT,CSASREAEAFF
TRBV6-5,TRBJ2-2,-,-,TGTGCCAGCAGACCACAGGCGGGAAACACCGGGGAGCTGTTTTTT,CASRPQAGNTGELFF
TRBV7-9,TRBJ1-6,-,-,TGTGCCAGCAGCAAAGGCGGGGAACTAAGGGGTTCACCCCTCCACTTT,CASSKGGELRGSPLHF
TRBV15,TRBJ2-5,TRBD1,-,TGTGCCACCAGCAGAGGGGGGACAGTCGGAGAGACCCAGTACTTC,CATSRGGTVGETQYF
TRBV7-2,TRBJ2-3,-,-,TGTGCCTCACGCAGGGCCACAGATACGCAGTATTTT,CASRRATDTQYF
TRBV2,TRBJ1-4,-,-,TGTGCCATATACGGTCTCACGGGGAGTCCTAATGAAAAACTGTTTTTT,CAIYGLTGSPNEKLFF
TRBV5-6,TRBJ1-6,-,few,TGTGCCAGCAGCCCGCCGGGTTTAAGCTCCTATAATTCACCCCTCCACTTT,CASSPPGLSSYNSPLHF
TRBV5-4,TRBJ1-6,-,-,TGTGCCAGCAGCCCGGACATCGGGGGGGTGTTGAGTTCACCCCTCCACTTT,CASSPDIGGVLSSPLHF
TRBV10-3,TRBJ1-2,-,-,TGTGCCATCAGTCCTGAAGGGAGGGGAAGGGCTAACTATGGCTACACCTTC,CAISPEGRGRANYGYTF
TRBV30,TRBJ2-5,-,-,TGTGCCTGGAGTCCCTCGGGGGGCGGTGAGACCCAGTACTTC,CAWSPSGGGETQYF
TRBV30,TRBJ1-5,TRBD1,-,TGTGCCTGGAGCAGGGGGGAGAATCACCCCCAGCATTTT,CAWSRGENHPQHF
TRBV7-2,TRBJ1-2,-,-,TGTGCCAGCAGCTTAGTCCCAGGGACTACGAGTGGCTACACCTTC,CASSLVPGTTSGYTF
TRBV29-1,TRBJ2-5,-,once,TGCAGCGTTGGAGAAGGGGGGGCCCCCCAAGAGACCCAGTACTTC,CSVGEGGAPQETQYF
TRBV7-2,TRBJ2-1,TRBD2,-,TGTGCCAGCAGCTTAGGCGGGGGCTCCTACAATGAGCAGTTCTTC,CASSLGGGSYNEQFF
TRBV18,TRBJ1-3,TRBD1,-,TGTGCCAGCTCACGGGAATCCGGGACAGGGACTGGAAACACCATATATTTT,CASSRESGTGTGNTIYF
TRBV7-8,TRBJ2-2,-,-,TGTGCCAGCAGCTTCGGACAGACCCAAAAGAACACCGGGGAGCTGTTTTTT,CASSFGQTQKNTGELFF
TRBV30,TRBJ1-6,-,-,TGTGCCTGGAGTGGGGTGACCAGGGGAAGACCCCTCCACTTT,CAWSGVTRGRPLHF
TRBV11-2,TRBJ2-7,TRBD1,once,TGTGCCAGCAGCTTTGGCAGGGGGCAAATTTACGAGCAGTACTTC,CASSFGRGQIYEQYF
TRBV29-1,TRBJ1-2,TRBD1,few,TGCAGCGCCTTGCCCACGGGACAGGGAAGAGGAACTAACTATGGCTACACCTTC,CSALPTGQGRGTNYGYTF
TRBV4-2,TRBJ2-7,-,-,TGTGCCAGCAGCACCACCCGAGGGCACTACGAGCAGTACTTC,CASSTTRGHYEQYF
TRBV5-1,TRBJ1-1,TRBD1,-,TGCGCCAGCAGCTACCGGGACAGGGGTGGCCCGAACACTGAAGCTTTCTTT,CASSYRDRGGPNTEAFF
TRBV15,TRBJ1-2,TRBD1,-,TGTGCCACCAGCAGATCCGGGACAGGGGTGTTATCTATAAGGGGCTACACCTTC,CATSRSGTGVLSIRGYTF
TRBV5-1,TRBJ2-5,-,-,TGCGCCAGCAGCTTGGGTGCCAGGGGTTCTCCAGAGACCCAGTACTTC,CASSLGARGSPETQYF
TRBV5-5,TRBJ2-2,-,-,TGTGCCAGCAGCTTGGCCACAGGGTGGTCCCCCACCGGGGAGCTGTTTTTT,CASSLATGWSPTGELFF
TRBV4-1,TRBJ2-5,TRBD2,-,TGCGCCAGCAGCCAAGTTAAAGCGGGGGGAATTCAAGAGACCCAGTACTTC,CASSQVKAGGIQETQYF
TRBV6-5,TRBJ2-2,-,-,TGTGCCAGCAGTTACTCGTCGGCTAGCGTACACGGGGAGCTGTTTTTT,CASSYSSASVHGELFF
TRBV14,TRBJ1-4,TRBD1,-,TGTGCCAGCAGCCAGGAGGGGGCCCCTAATGAAAAACTGTTTTTT,CASSQEGAPNEKLFF
TRBV4-1,TRBJ1-2,TRBD1,-,TGCGCCAGCAGCCAGCCTCTACAGGGGGCTCGTTATGGCTACACCTTC,CASSQPLQGARYGYTF
TRBV4-2,TRBJ2-1,TRBD2,-,TGTGCCAGCAGCCAGATAGCGGGGGTCTCCTACAATGAGCAGTTCTTC,CASSQIAGVSYNEQFF
TRBV28,TRBJ2-5,TRBD1,few,TGTGCCAGCAGTTTATTTCGGACAGGGGTTATCGAGACCCAGTACTTC,CASSLFRTGVIETQYF
TRBV19,TRBJ2-7,-,-,TGTGCCAGTAGTAGATGGCCCCCAAAATCGACAGTCCCTTATCCCTACGAGCAGTACTTC,CASSRWPPKSTVPYPYEQYF
TRBV2,TRBJ2-2,TRBD1,-,TGTGCCAGGGGACAGTTTCCCGGGGAGCTGTTTTTT,CARGQFPGELFF
TRBV2,TRBJ1-5,-,-,TGTGCCAGCGGGGGGAGGGGCAATCAGCCCCAGCATTTT,CASGGRGNQPQHF